These T cell receptor beta chains were read from a single sample in a study of cytomegalovirus exposure and HLA in healthy donors. The method was immunoSEQ multiplex PCR; TCRdb's version includes in-frame clones alone and lacks a portion of them. The sample consists of about 110,000 clones, roughly 79% of them appearing once. The source material was PBMCs. The origin of the receptors is a woman aged 45 to 65 in good health and CMV-seropositive. Both conserved end residues are part of each CDR3. A D gene is named only where the DNA matches it firmly. Size values are once, few and many counts, or a class for expanded clones, and some rows have none.

V	D	size	J	CDR3	DNA
TRBV19	-	few	TRBJ2-2	CASQVAARGTGELFF	TGTGCCAGTCAAGTAGCGGCTAGAGGTACCGGGGAGCTGTTTTTT
TRBV11-2	TRBD2	-	TRBJ2-3	CASSVRRVAGVGDTQYF	TGTGCCAGCAGCGTCAGGCGGGTAGCGGGGGTGGGGGATACGCAGTATTTT
TRBV18	-	-	TRBJ2-5	CASSPPTRETQYF	TGTGCCAGCTCACCACCTACTAGGGAGACCCAGTACTTC
TRBV7-8	-	-	TRBJ2-5	CASSFWGPEETQYF	TGTGCCAGCAGCTTCTGGGGGCCGGAGGAGACCCAGTACTTC
TRBV7-3	TRBD2	-	TRBJ2-1	CASSSRGGRTDEQFF	TGTGCCAGCAGCTCTAGAGGCGGGAGAACAGATGAGCAGTTCTTC
TRBV4-3	-	once	TRBJ1-2	CASSQPGTNYGYTF	TGCGCCAGCAGCCAACCCGGGACTAACTATGGCTACACCTTC
TRBV6-5	TRBD1	-	TRBJ2-7	CASSTGTGSYEQYF	TGTGCCAGCAGTACCGGGACAGGTTCCTACGAGCAGTACTTC
TRBV19	-	-	TRBJ1-4	CASSIREDEKLFF	TGTGCCAGTAGTATAAGGGAGGATGAAAAACTGTTTTTT
TRBV2	-	-	TRBJ1-1	CASSEPNTEAFF	TGTGCCAGCAGTGAACCTAACACTGAAGCTTTCTTT
TRBV7-7	TRBD1	-	TRBJ2-7	CASSLGVPGQADYEQYF	TGTGCCAGCAGCTTAGGAGTTCCGGGACAGGCTGACTACGAGCAGTACTTC
TRBV9	TRBD2	-	TRBJ2-7	CASSFSGLAASEQYF	TGTGCCAGCAGCTTTTCCGGACTAGCAGCCTCTGAGCAGTACTTC
TRBV5-1	TRBD2	-	TRBJ2-5	CASTGSGEETQYF	TGCGCCAGCACAGGGAGCGGGGAAGAGACCCAGTACTTC
TRBV5-1	TRBD1	-	TRBJ2-7	CASSLVGQGPYEQYF	TGCGCCAGCAGCTTGGTGGGACAGGGTCCCTACGAGCAGTACTTC
TRBV5-5	TRBD2	-	TRBJ2-3	CASSSESSGSIGTQYF	TGTGCCAGCAGCTCGGAGTCTAGCGGGAGTATAGGTACGCAGTATTTT
TRBV13	TRBD1	-	TRBJ2-7	CASSLAGQGAWEQYF	TGTGCCAGCAGCTTAGCTGGACAGGGGGCGTGGGAGCAGTACTTC
TRBV7-7	TRBD2	-	TRBJ2-1	CASSPSGSGSEQFF	TGTGCCAGCAGCCCTAGCGGGAGTGGGTCTGAGCAGTTCTTC
TRBV7-2	-	few	TRBJ2-7	CASSLQGGEQYF	TGTGCCAGCAGCTTACAGGGGGGCGAGCAGTACTTC
TRBV27	-	-	TRBJ2-5	CASSLSFKETQYF	TGTGCCAGCAGTTTATCGTTTAAAGAGACCCAGTACTTC
TRBV5-4	TRBD2	-	TRBJ2-3	CASRAAGAGGPDTQYF	TGTGCCAGCAGGGCGGCGGGAGCGGGGGGGCCGGATACGCAGTATTTT
TRBV27	-	-	TRBJ2-1	CASSPQGEQFF	TGTGCCAGCAGTCCGCAGGGTGAGCAGTTCTTC
TRBV2	TRBD2	-	TRBJ2-3	CASSEWLAGGTDTQYF	TGTGCCAGCAGTGAGTGGCTAGCGGGAGGCACAGATACGCAGTATTTT
TRBV4-2	TRBD1	once	TRBJ2-7	CASSRGTGVDEQYF	TGTGCCAGCAGCCGCGGGACAGGGGTCGACGAGCAGTACTTC
TRBV9	TRBD2	-	TRBJ2-7	CASSAGLVSYEQYF	TGTGCCAGCAGCGCAGGACTAGTCTCCTACGAGCAGTACTTC
TRBV2	TRBD2	-	TRBJ2-1	CASRGLVAYNEQFF	TGTGCCAGCAGGGGACTAGTGGCCTACAATGAGCAGTTCTTC
TRBV7-3	TRBD2	-	TRBJ2-1	CASSLERGGWDEQFF	TGTGCCAGCAGCTTAGAGCGGGGGGGGTGGGATGAGCAGTTCTTC
TRBV19	-	-	TRBJ1-6	CASSISAPGVRSPLHF	TGTGCCAGTAGTATATCGGCTCCGGGGGTTCGTTCACCCCTCCACTTT
TRBV10-3	TRBD1	-	TRBJ1-2	CATRSADRGVYTF	TGTGCCACCCGCAGTGCGGACAGGGGGGTCTACACCTTC
TRBV29-1	TRBD1	-	TRBJ2-5	CSVEDGQGAGETQYF	TGCAGCGTTGAAGATGGACAGGGGGCGGGTGAGACCCAGTACTTC
TRBV6-5	TRBD1	once	TRBJ2-7	CASRGQASYEQYF	TGTGCCAGCAGGGGACAGGCATCCTACGAGCAGTACTTC
TRBV11-2	TRBD1	-	TRBJ2-1	CASSRQGGDNEQFF	TGTGCCAGCAGCCGACAGGGGGGGGACAATGAGCAGTTCTTC
TRBV9	TRBD1	-	TRBJ1-2	CASSAGQQNYGYTF	TGTGCCAGCAGCGCGGGACAGCAAAACTATGGCTACACCTTC
TRBV7-2	TRBD2	few	TRBJ2-1	CASSFRTSGTYNEQFF	TGTGCCAGCAGCTTCCGGACTAGCGGGACCTACAATGAGCAGTTCTTC
TRBV7-9	-	-	TRBJ1-5	CASSPGAGDSNQPQHF	TGTGCCAGCAGCCCAGGGGCTGGGGATAGCAATCAGCCCCAGCATTTT
TRBV5-1	TRBD2	-	TRBJ2-7	CASSFGGGTSYEQYF	TGCGCCAGCAGCTTCGGTGGGGGGACTAGCTACGAGCAGTACTTC
TRBV6-1	TRBD1	-	TRBJ1-1	CASSGGTGYLWAFF	TGTGCCAGCAGTGGAGGGACAGGGTATTTATGGGCTTTCTTT
TRBV5-1	TRBD2	-	TRBJ2-3	CASSLEAGDTDTQYF	TGCGCCAGCAGCTTGGAGGCGGGAGACACAGATACGCAGTATTTT
TRBV15	TRBD1	-	TRBJ2-5	CATSSGGGTGPQETQYF	TGTGCCACCAGCAGTGGGGGGGGGACAGGGCCCCAAGAGACCCAGTACTTC
TRBV2	-	-	TRBJ2-7	CASSGRAAHLQYF	TGTGCCAGCAGTGGGAGGGCAGCTCATTTGCAGTACTTC
TRBV5-4	-	few	TRBJ2-5	CASSVLWQQETQYF	TGTGCCAGCAGCGTCCTCTGGCAGCAAGAGACCCAGTACTTC
TRBV19	-	-	TRBJ2-3	CASSSGERADTQYF	TGTGCCAGTAGTTCGGGGGAGCGTGCAGATACGCAGTATTTT
TRBV7-2	-	few	TRBJ2-2	CASVGIRGTGELFF	TGTGCCAGCGTGGGGATTAGGGGGACCGGGGAGCTGTTTTTT
TRBV5-6	TRBD1	-	TRBJ1-1	CASSSPGQANTEAFF	TGTGCCAGCAGCTCCCCCGGACAGGCGAACACTGAAGCTTTCTTT
TRBV9	TRBD2	-	TRBJ2-5	CASSVVGGGAQETQYF	TGTGCCAGCAGCGTAGTGGGCGGGGGTGCCCAAGAGACCCAGTACTTC
TRBV20-1	-	-	TRBJ2-1	CSASRDGKFF	TGCAGTGCTAGCCGAGACGGGAAGTTCTTC
TRBV5-5	-	-	TRBJ1-1	CASSSLDGTEAFF	TGTGCCAGCAGCTCTCTAGACGGCACTGAAGCTTTCTTT
TRBV5-1	-	-	TRBJ1-1	CASSLGGFTEAFF	TGCGCCAGCAGCTTGGGGGGCTTCACTGAAGCTTTCTTT
TRBV11-2	-	-	TRBJ1-2	CASSSNKKVEGYTF	TGTGCCAGCAGCTCTAACAAAAAAGTGGAGGGCTACACCTTC
TRBV19	-	few	TRBJ2-3	CASSIGPQSTDTQYF	TGTGCCAGTAGTATAGGGCCCCAGTCCACAGATACGCAGTATTTT
TRBV7-9	TRBD1	-	TRBJ1-3	CASSPRTGGNSGNTIYF	TGTGCCAGCAGCCCCAGGACAGGGGGGAACTCTGGAAACACCATATATTTT
TRBV7-9	-	few	TRBJ2-1	CASSHPLGNEQFF	TGTGCCAGCAGCCACCCGCTAGGTAATGAGCAGTTCTTC
TRBV6-1	-	-	TRBJ2-3	CASSEAQDSHLHF	TGTGCCAGCAGTGAAGCCCAGGACAGTCATTTGCATTTT
TRBV11-2	-	-	TRBJ1-2	CASSLVSLNYGYTF	TGTGCCAGCAGCTTAGTAAGCCTTAACTATGGCTACACCTTC
TRBV2	TRBD1	-	TRBJ2-5	CATFQDRGETQYF	TGTGCCACCTTCCAGGACAGGGGAGAGACCCAGTACTTC
TRBV5-6	TRBD1	-	TRBJ2-4	CASSLTGTGKLAKNSQYF	TGTGCCAGCAGCCTTACCGGGACAGGGAAATTAGCCAAAAACAGTCAGTACTTC
TRBV6-5	TRBD1	-	TRBJ1-2	CASSYFSGQRIYGYTF	TGTGCCAGCAGTTACTTTTCGGGACAGAGGATTTATGGCTACACCTTC